One sample yielded the 21 T cell receptor beta chains listed below, sequenced in a study of T cell responses to AZD1222 COVID-19 vaccine. Libraries were prepared by immunoSEQ multiplex PCR; TCRdb keeps only in-frame clonotypes and omits some of them. The sample includes 150,000 to 200,000 clones, approximately 90% seen only once; the top ten take 1.3%. The sample here was peripheral blood, taken 28 days after the second AZD1222 dose. These receptors all stem from an adult who received the AZD1222 COVID-19 vaccine.

This sequence joins TRBV6-4 and TRBJ1-1, with D uncertain. CDR1 and CDR2 from the germline V gene are MRHNA and SNTAGT. Trimming removed 2 bases at V and 10 bases at J, with 8 bases between. The length of the CDR3 is 11 residues. The CDR3 loop reads CASSDGSGAFF. CDR3 in DNA: TGTGCCAGCAGTGACGGTTCCGGAGCTTTCTTT.

CDR3 sequence (DNA): TGCGCCAGCAGCCAAGCAAGGGGCTCCTACGAGCAGTACTTC. It encodes CASSQARGSYEQYF. The chain uses TRBV4-1 and TRBJ2-7, with a tentative D call TRBD1 (5 bases). The CDR3 is made up of 14 amino acids. Deletions cut 1 base from V and 0 bases from J, with 7 bases between. CDR1 and CDR2 (germline): MGHRA, YSYEKL.

The J gene is TRBJ2-3, the V gene TRBV7-9; TRBD1 agrees at 9 bases. V lost 1 base and J lost 3; bases outside the gene matches: 11. The germline V gene has CDR1 SEHNR and CDR2 FQNEAQ (reference sequence). The CDR3 spans 18 residues. The CDR3 loop is CASSLDPWTGVRTDTQYF. The CDR3 DNA is TGTGCCAGCAGCTTAGACCCCTGGACAGGGGTGAGGACAGATACGCAGTATTTT.

The chain is built from TRBV27 and TRBJ1-1, with D possibly being TRBD1 (5 bases). The length of the CDR3 is 14 residues. CDR1 and CDR2 (germline): MNHEY, SMNVEV (reference sequence). V shed 4 bases and J shed 3 bases, with 12 bases lying between them. DNA for the CDR3: TGTGCCAGCAGTTCTAGGGGCGCGTACACTGAAGCTTTCTTT. Translation: CASSSRGAYTEAFF.

The chain is built from TRBV29-1 and TRBJ1-1; D unclear. The CDR3 loop spans 10 amino acids. Germline V gene data show CDR1 as SQVTM and CDR2 as ANQGSEA. Trimming removed 7 bases at V and 10 bases at J, with 13 bases between. CDR3 region: CSAVGIGAFF. CDR3 nucleotide sequence: TGCAGCGCCGTAGGCATCGGAGCTTTCTTT. Based on the CDR3 plus reference TRBV29-1 and TRBJ1-1, the full variable domain is SAVISQKPSRDICQRGTSLTIQCQVDSQVTMMFWYRQQPGQSLTLIATANQGSEATYESGFVIDKFPISRPNLTFSTLTVSNMSPEDSSIYLCSAVGIGAFFGQGTRLTVV.

The V gene is TRBV3-1 (or the pseudogene TRBV3-2), the J gene TRBJ2-1; TRBD2 might be the D (5 bases). CDR3 size: 19 residues. Per the germline V gene, CDR1 is LGHDT and CDR2 is YNNKEL (reference sequence). V was pared by 1 base and J by 3 bases, with 22 bases between. The CDR3 here is CASSQVSRPRAQVYNEQFF. The CDR3 nucleotides read TGTGCCAGCAGCCAAGTATCACGTCCGAGGGCGCAGGTCTACAATGAGCAGTTCTTC.

V and J are TRBV6-5 and TRBJ2-7; tentatively, D is TRBD1 (5 bases). This CDR3 region has 12 residues. Germline lookup yields CDR1 MNHEY and CDR2 SVGAGI. V was clipped by 2 bases and J by 7 bases, with 9 bases between them. Here the CDR3 DNA reads TGTGCCAGCAGTTACACCCCAGGGGAGCAGTACTTC. Translation: CASSYTPGEQYF.

The chain employs TRBV4-1 and TRBJ2-3, with D hard to call. Trimming removed 2 bases from V and 3 bases from J, with 3 bases in between. Germline V gene data show CDR1 as MGHRA and CDR2 as YSYEKL. The CDR3 runs to 12 residues. CDR3 sequence (DNA): TGCGCCAGCAGCCAACTGACAGATACGCAGTATTTT. Translating it yields CASSQLTDTQYF.

The J gene is TRBJ1-2, the V gene TRBV19; D is unclear. V lost 5 bases, J lost 3 bases, and 13 bases lay in between. Germline V gene sequence: CDR1 LNHDA, CDR2 SQIVND (reference sequence). This CDR3 is built from 14 residues. In nucleotides, the CDR3 is TGTGCCAGTAGTGTGGTTGGCAGCGACTATGGCTACACCTTC. It translates to CASSVVGSDYGYTF.

This chain uses TRBV4-3 with TRBJ1-1, with a weak D call TRBD1 (6 bases). V shed 0 bases and J shed 7 bases, with 9 bases lying between them. Germline assignment: CDR1 LGHNA and CDR2 YSLEER. The CDR3 runs 13 residues. The chain's CDR3 is CASSQDRGFEAFF. DNA for the CDR3: TGCGCCAGCAGCCAAGACAGGGGTTTTGAAGCTTTCTTT.

V and J are TRBV7-9 and TRBJ2-3; D not certain. Germline CDR1 SEHNR, CDR2 FQNEAQ (reference sequence). V shed 10 bases and J shed 3 bases, with 23 bases lying between them. This CDR3 has 16 residues. CDR3 protein: CANGFVGSPSTDTQYF. The CDR3, as DNA: TGTGCCAACGGGTTTGTGGGCAGCCCTTCGACAGATACGCAGTATTTT.

In this sample, this clone turned up a few times. This chain uses TRBV2 with TRBJ2-1; tentative D call: TRBD2 (6 bases). This CDR3 contains 14 residues. Trimming removed 11 bases at V and 7 bases at J, with 21 bases between. CDR1 is SNHLY and CDR2 is FYNNEI in the germline V gene. The CDR3 nucleotides read TGTGCCCTCCACCGGAGGGACCAAGATAATGAGCAGTTCTTC. Its protein is CALHRRDQDNEQFF.

This chain links TRBV12-3 or TRBV12-4 with TRBJ2-1; no clear D. The length of the CDR3 is 12 residues. V lost 3 bases and J lost 6, with 6 bases in between. CDR3 in DNA: TGTGCCAGCAGTTTTCGACGCAATGAGCAGTTCTTC. It yields the protein CASSFRRNEQFF.

In its sample, this clone was seen once. V usage is TRBV7-9 and J usage is TRBJ2-3; 9 nucleotides align to TRBD1. Trimming took 6 bases from V and 2 from J; bases not matched to a gene: 6. CDR3 length: 15 amino acids. Germline CDR1 and CDR2: SEHNR and FQNEAQ (reference sequence). CDR3 residues: CASRTQGAPTDTQYF. In DNA form, the CDR3 reads TGTGCCAGCAGGACACAGGGGGCGCCCACAGATACGCAGTATTTT. Filled out from reference TRBV7-9 and TRBJ2-3, the complete variable domain reads DTGVSQNPRHKITKRGQNVTFRCDPISEHNRLYWYRQTLGQGPEFLTYFQNEAQLEKSRLLSDRFSAERPKGSFSTLEIQRTEQGDSAMYLCASRTQGAPTDTQYFGPGTRLTVL.

V is TRBV7-2 and J is TRBJ2-2, with TRBD1 matching 7 bases. Germline lookup yields CDR1 SGHTA and CDR2 FQGNSA. V was clipped by 6 bases and J by 1 base; unmatched bases: 5. CDR3 size: 15 residues. DNA of the CDR3: TGTGCCAGCAGACTAAACAGGGGGAACACCGGGGAGCTGTTTTTT. This sequence encodes CASRLNRGNTGELFF.

V gene TRBV10-2 combines with J gene TRBJ1-3; the D is unclear. V lost 2 bases and J 3 bases, leaving 8 bases between the germline ends. Germline V gene lookup returns CDR1 WSHSY and CDR2 SAAADI. This CDR3 is built from 14 residues. CDR3 in amino acids: CASSEPFFGNTIYF. CDR3 in DNA: TGCGCCAGCAGTGAGCCGTTCTTTGGAAACACCATATATTTT.

The chain is built from TRBV5-5 and TRBJ1-1; 7 bases are a match to TRBD1. This CDR3 is 14 amino acids long. The V and J ends lost 6 bases and 0 bases, in that order; junction bases with no gene match: 5. Germline CDR1 is SGHKS and CDR2 is YYEKEE (reference sequence). The CDR3 loop reads CASTTGEMNTEAFF. Here the CDR3 DNA reads TGTGCCAGCACCACAGGGGAGATGAACACTGAAGCTTTCTTT. The whole variable domain, remainder taken from reference TRBV5-5 and TRBJ1-1, is DAGVTQSPTHLIKTRGQQVTLRCSPISGHKSVSWYQQVLGQGPQFIFQYYEKEERGRGNFPDRFSARQFPNYSSELNVNALLLGDSALYLCASTTGEMNTEAFFGQGTRLTVV.

This rearrangement joins TRBV7-9 to TRBJ2-5; D is possibly TRBD1 or TRBD2 (6 bases each). V was pared by 5 bases and J by 4 bases, with 29 bases between. The CDR3 length is 19 residues. Germline-derived CDR1 and CDR2 are SEHNR and FQNEAQ (reference sequence). The CDR3 sequence: CASSLRRGQAGRGRETQYF. In DNA, the CDR3 is TGTGCCAGCAGCCTTCGGAGGGGACAAGCAGGACGAGGTCGAGAGACCCAGTACTTC. The complete variable domain, with remaining parts taken from reference TRBV7-9 and TRBJ2-5, reads DTGVSQNPRHKITKRGQNVTFRCDPISEHNRLYWYRQTLGQGPEFLTYFQNEAQLEKSRLLSDRFSAERPKGSFSTLEIQRTEQGDSAMYLCASSLRRGQAGRGRETQYFGPGTRLLVL.

This clone occurred once. This sequence joins TRBV21-1 and TRBJ2-1; the listed D gene, TRBD1, was not tested against the DNA. TRBV21-1 is a pseudogene segment. This CDR3 is built from 17 residues. For the CDR3, the DNA is TGTGCCAGCAGCACTACAGGGAGAGGTTTGGGTTACAATGAGCAGTTCTTC. Translation gives CASSTTGRGLGYNEQFF.

A single count supports this clone. This chain uses TRBV10-1 with TRBJ1-2; D is undetermined. The CDR3 extends over 12 amino acids. The V end was cut by 6 bases, the J end by 8 bases, with 13 bases between. Germline CDR1 and CDR2: WNHNN and SYGVQD (reference sequence). The CDR3 loop is CASRALPSGYTF. CDR3 coding DNA: TGCGCCAGCAGAGCACTACCGTCAGGCTACACCTTC.

To note about this clone: The same CDR3 arises from other DNA sequences in this sample as well. The V gene is TRBV5-1, the J gene TRBJ2-3; TRBD2 matches at 8 bases. Germline-derived CDR1 and CDR2 are SGHRS and YFSETQ. This CDR3 contains 14 residues. After removal of 2 bases from V and 1 base from J, the junction contained 0 bases not matched to a gene. Here the CDR3 reads CASSLAGGTDTQYF. In DNA, the CDR3 is TGCGCCAGCAGCTTAGCGGGGGGCACAGATACGCAGTATTTT.